These 18 T cell receptor beta chains were all obtained from the same sample, sequenced in a study of shared clonotypes between healthy human individuals. Here immunoSEQ multiplex PCR was the method, and the copy in TCRdb shows in-frame clones only, minus some. This table has about 2 million clones, roughly 94% appearing once. The sequencing sample was made of naive CD4+ T cells sorted from blood. Subset defined: CD45RA+ positively selected. These TCRs come from a young man in good health.

Comment on this clone: The same CDR3 is also encoded by other DNA sequences in this sample. CDR3 sequence (DNA): TGTGCCAGCAACCCGGGGGAGAATCAGCCCCAGCATTTT. Translation: CASNPGENQPQHF. This chain connects TRBV2 to TRBJ1-5; possible D gene TRBD1, 5 bases. Germline CDR1 reads SNHLY; CDR2 reads FYNNEI. Deletions cut 7 bases from V and 4 bases from J, with 11 bases between. The CDR3 loop spans 13 amino acids.

This clone occurred once. Other DNA sequences in the same sample also yield this CDR3. The chain couples TRBV18 to TRBJ2-7; TRBD1 aligns across 12 bases. CDR1 is KGHSH and CDR2 is LQKENI in the germline V gene. Trimming removed 0 bases from V and 4 bases from J; junction bases left unmatched: 1. CDR3 length: 15 residues. The CDR3 reads CASSPPGQGAYEQYF. DNA of the CDR3: TGTGCCAGCTCACCACCGGGACAGGGGGCGTACGAGCAGTACTTC. The full variable domain, in which reference TRBV18 and TRBJ2-7 provide the parts outside the CDR3, is NAGVMQNPRHLVRRRGQEARLRCSPMKGHSHVYWYRQLPEEGLKFMVYLQKENIIDESGMPKERFSAEFPKEGPSILRIQQVVRGDSAAYFCASSPPGQGAYEQYFGPGTRLTVT.

This rearrangement joins TRBV18 to TRBJ2-3; maybe TRBD1 (7 bases). Germline V gene lookup returns CDR1 KGHSH and CDR2 LQKENI. V was pared by 0 bases and J by 5 bases, with 18 bases between. This CDR3 has 17 amino acids. CDR3 residues: CASSPPVPGGQRDTQYF. The CDR3 DNA is TGTGCCAGCTCACCACCGGTGCCAGGGGGGCAACGAGATACGCAGTATTTT. The whole variable domain, remainder taken from reference TRBV18 and TRBJ2-3, is NAGVMQNPRHLVRRRGQEARLRCSPMKGHSHVYWYRQLPEEGLKFMVYLQKENIIDESGMPKERFSAEFPKEGPSILRIQQVVRGDSAAYFCASSPPVPGGQRDTQYFGPGTRLTVL.

J is TRBJ2-2 and V is TRBV25-1; 9 positions agree with TRBD1. V shed 6 bases and J 7 bases; nucleotides not matched to a gene: 15. Germline V lookup: CDR1 MGHDK, CDR2 SYGVNS. The CDR3 has 17 residues. The CDR3 DNA is TGTGCCAGCAGACCTCGGACAGGGGAAAGTATTGGCGGGGAGCTGTTTTTT. It translates to CASRPRTGESIGGELFF.

CDR3 in amino acids: CASRKGQGRDEKLFF. As DNA, the CDR3 is TGTGCCAGCAGGAAGGGACAGGGCAGGGATGAAAAACTGTTTTTT. V and J are TRBV6-6 and TRBJ1-4; 9 bases match TRBD1. Germline V gene sequence: CDR1 MNHNY, CDR2 SVGAGI (reference sequence). The junction had 8 bases not matched to a gene; V was cut back by 6 bases and J by 6 bases. The CDR3 is 15 amino acids.

The chain recombines TRBV7-2 with TRBJ2-3, with D possibly TRBD1 on 5 matching bases. Germline CDR1 is SGHTA and CDR2 is FQGNSA. This CDR3 comprises 16 residues. V dropped 0 bases and J dropped 0 bases, with 10 bases sitting between them. CDR3 residues: CASSLAPQESTDTQYF. The CDR3 DNA reads as TGTGCCAGCAGCTTAGCCCCACAGGAGAGCACAGATACGCAGTATTTT.

The V and J genes are TRBV19 and TRBJ2-3, with a possible D match to TRBD1 (6 bases). This CDR3 spans 14 amino acids. The germline V and J ends were trimmed by 6 bases and 0 bases, with 10 bases remaining between them. Germline V CDR1 and CDR2: LNHDA, SQIVND (reference sequence). This CDR3 reads CASSGTISTDTQYF. Written as DNA, the CDR3 is TGTGCCAGTAGCGGGACAATTAGCACAGATACGCAGTATTTT.

The chain has TRBV18 and TRBJ2-1; 10 bases fit TRBD2. V gave up 4 bases and J gave up 7 bases; unmatched junction bases: 10. The CDR3 has 16 amino acids. Germline CDR1 reads KGHSH; CDR2 reads LQKENI. In nucleotides, the CDR3 is TGTGCCAGCTCACAATCCCCAGCGGGAGGGGGGAATGAGCAGTTCTTC. Protein product: CASSQSPAGGGNEQFF.

The rearrangement joins TRBV5-6 to TRBJ1-6, with 9 bases lining up with TRBD1. Germline V gene sequence: CDR1 SGHDT, CDR2 YYEEEE. This CDR3 has 16 amino acids. V shed 4 bases, J shed 7 bases, and the junction held 9 bases outside the gene matches. In nucleotides, the CDR3 is TGTGCCAGCAGCCTCCGACAGGGGGGGAACAATTCACCCCTCCACTTT. Protein sequence: CASSLRQGGNNSPLHF.

About this clone: Other DNA sequences in this specimen translate into the identical CDR3. The chain recombines TRBV2 with TRBJ1-1; 7 bases match TRBD1. Germline V gene sequence: CDR1 SNHLY, CDR2 FYNNEI. The length of the CDR3 is 13 residues. The ends lost 5 bases at V and 1 base at J; junction bases unmatched: 1. As DNA, the CDR3 is TGTGCCAGCAGTACAGGGGCGAACACTGAAGCTTTCTTT. Protein: CASSTGANTEAFF.

The rearrangement uses TRBV4-1 and TRBJ2-2; D is perhaps TRBD2 (6 bases). The CDR3 runs 16 residues. Trimming pared 4 bases from V and 5 bases from J, leaving 17 bases between. The germline V gene has CDR1 MGHRA and CDR2 YSYEKL. The CDR3 DNA reads as TGCGCCAGCAGCCCCGGACTATTATCGGCAACCGGGGAGCTGTTTTTT. Its protein product is CASSPGLLSATGELFF.

The genes are TRBV19 and TRBJ1-5; D remains ambiguous. Germline values: CDR1 LNHDA, CDR2 SQIVND (reference sequence). CDR3 length equals 13 residues. V was trimmed by 5 bases and J by 7 bases, leaving 12 bases between them. The CDR3: CASSATANQPQHF. In DNA, the CDR3 is TGTGCCAGTAGTGCGACGGCCAACCAGCCCCAGCATTTT.

The chain employs TRBV5-6 and TRBJ2-7; a weak D match, TRBD1 (6 bases). V lost 4 bases, J lost 0 bases, and 11 bases lay in between. The CDR3 contains 14 residues. The germline V gene encodes CDR1 SGHDT and CDR2 YYEEEE. The CDR3 spells CASSIQGTSYEQYF. DNA for the CDR3: TGTGCCAGCAGCATACAGGGAACCTCCTACGAGCAGTACTTC.

This chain joins TRBV11-2 and TRBJ1-1; 7 bases map to TRBD1. This CDR3 has 15 amino acids. V was pared by 5 bases and J by 1 base, with 7 bases of the junction left unmatched. Looked up from germline, CDR1 is SGHAT and CDR2 is FQNNGV. CDR3 nucleotide sequence: TGTGCCAGCAGCCAACCCGGGACAGAGAACACTGAAGCTTTCTTT. Translating it yields CASSQPGTENTEAFF.

The V call is TRBV18, the J call TRBJ1-3; D unresolved. Germline V lookup: CDR1 KGHSH, CDR2 LQKENI. Trimming removed 2 bases at V and 0 bases at J, with 11 bases between. CDR3 length: 16 amino acids. CDR3 amino acids: CASSPTSESSGNTIYF. The DNA of the CDR3 is TGTGCCAGCTCACCAACTAGCGAAAGCTCTGGAAACACCATATATTTT.

This rearrangement joins TRBV7-9 to TRBJ1-2; perhaps TRBD1 as D (6 bases). V gave up 5 bases and J gave up 4 bases, with 20 bases separating them. This CDR3 has 16 amino acids. The V gene's germline CDR1 is SEHNR and CDR2 FQNEAQ (reference sequence). The CDR3 reads CASSQLDSVNRYGYTF. In nucleotides, the CDR3 is TGTGCCAGCAGCCAATTGGACAGTGTGAATCGCTATGGCTACACCTTC.

The chain combines TRBV5-1 with TRBJ1-3; D remains unclear. The germline V gene has CDR1 SGHRS and CDR2 YFSETQ. V was clipped by 3 bases and J by 8 bases, with 9 bases between them. This CDR3 is built from 12 residues. The CDR3 region is CASSSPPDTIYF. In nucleotides, the CDR3 is TGCGCCAGCAGCTCCCCTCCAGACACCATATATTTT.

This chain uses TRBV18 with TRBJ1-2; D is uncertain. CDR3 length equals 15 residues. The V and J ends lost 0 bases and 2 bases respectively, with 10 bases between them. Per germline, CDR1 KGHSH and CDR2 LQKENI. The CDR3 DNA reads as TGTGCCAGCTCACCACCGTCTCAGCTGAACTATGGCTACACCTTC. Amino acid sequence: CASSPPSQLNYGYTF.